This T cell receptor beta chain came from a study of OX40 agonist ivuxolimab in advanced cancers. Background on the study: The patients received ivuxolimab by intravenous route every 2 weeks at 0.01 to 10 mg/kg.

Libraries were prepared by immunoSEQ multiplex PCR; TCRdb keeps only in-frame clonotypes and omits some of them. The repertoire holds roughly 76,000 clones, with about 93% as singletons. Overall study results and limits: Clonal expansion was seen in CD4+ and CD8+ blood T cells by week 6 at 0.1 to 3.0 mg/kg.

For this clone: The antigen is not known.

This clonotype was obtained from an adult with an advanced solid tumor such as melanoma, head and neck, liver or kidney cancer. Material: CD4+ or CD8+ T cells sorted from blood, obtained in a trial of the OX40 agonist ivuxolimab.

The CDR3 reads CASSLGVTGNTIYF. The DNA for the CDR3 is TGTGCCAGCAGTCTCGGAGTTACGGGAAACACCATATATTTT. The chain employs TRBV27 and TRBJ1-3; D unresolved. The CDR3 loop spans 14 amino acids. Germline V gives CDR1 MNHEY, CDR2 SMNVEV (reference sequence). The V end lost 5 bases, the J end lost 4 bases, and 12 bases lay between the germline ends.